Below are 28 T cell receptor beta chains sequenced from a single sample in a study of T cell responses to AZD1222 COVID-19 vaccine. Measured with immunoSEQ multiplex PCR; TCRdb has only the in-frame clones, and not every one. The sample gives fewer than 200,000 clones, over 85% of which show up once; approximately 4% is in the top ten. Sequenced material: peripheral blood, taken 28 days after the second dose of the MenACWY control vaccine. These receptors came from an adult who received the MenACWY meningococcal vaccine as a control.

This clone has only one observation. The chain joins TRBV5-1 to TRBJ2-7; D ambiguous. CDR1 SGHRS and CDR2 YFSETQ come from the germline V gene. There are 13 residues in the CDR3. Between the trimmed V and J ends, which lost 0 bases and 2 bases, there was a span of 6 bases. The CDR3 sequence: CASSLDRAYEQYF. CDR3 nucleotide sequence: TGCGCCAGCAGCTTGGACAGAGCCTACGAGCAGTACTTC.

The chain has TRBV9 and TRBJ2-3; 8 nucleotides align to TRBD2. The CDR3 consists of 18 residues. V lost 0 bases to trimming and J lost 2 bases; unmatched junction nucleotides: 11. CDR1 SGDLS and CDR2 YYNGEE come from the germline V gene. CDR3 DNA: TGTGCCAGCAGCGTAGGTACCGGGGGGGTCTGGTTCACAGATACGCAGTATTTT. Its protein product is CASSVGTGGVWFTDTQYF.

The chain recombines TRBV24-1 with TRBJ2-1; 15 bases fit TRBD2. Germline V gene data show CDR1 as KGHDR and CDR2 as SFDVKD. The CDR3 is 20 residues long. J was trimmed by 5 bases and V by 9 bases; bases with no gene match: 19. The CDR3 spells CATAGTPGLAGGSPHNEQFF. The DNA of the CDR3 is TGTGCCACCGCAGGGACCCCGGGACTAGCGGGAGGCAGCCCCCACAATGAGCAGTTCTTC.

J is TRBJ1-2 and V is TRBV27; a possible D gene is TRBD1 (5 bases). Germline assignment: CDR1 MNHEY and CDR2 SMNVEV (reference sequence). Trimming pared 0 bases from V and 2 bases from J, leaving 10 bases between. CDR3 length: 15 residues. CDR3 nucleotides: TGTGCCAGCAGTTTATCCGGGACGGTGAACTATGGCTACACCTTC. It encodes CASSLSGTVNYGYTF.

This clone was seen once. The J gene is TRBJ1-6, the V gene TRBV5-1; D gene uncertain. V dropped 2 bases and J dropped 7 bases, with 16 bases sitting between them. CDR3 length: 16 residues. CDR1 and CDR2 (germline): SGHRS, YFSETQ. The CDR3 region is CASSFDGDAGNSPLHF. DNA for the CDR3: TGCGCCAGCAGCTTTGACGGTGACGCTGGGAATTCACCCCTCCACTTT.

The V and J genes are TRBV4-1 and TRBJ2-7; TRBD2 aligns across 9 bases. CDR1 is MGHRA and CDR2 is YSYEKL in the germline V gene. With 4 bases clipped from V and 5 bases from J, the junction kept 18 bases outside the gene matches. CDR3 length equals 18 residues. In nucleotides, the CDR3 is TGCGCCAGCAGCCCCCAAGGGCTAGCGGGATCTTCGGCGCACGAGCAGTACTTC. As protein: CASSPQGLAGSSAHEQYF.

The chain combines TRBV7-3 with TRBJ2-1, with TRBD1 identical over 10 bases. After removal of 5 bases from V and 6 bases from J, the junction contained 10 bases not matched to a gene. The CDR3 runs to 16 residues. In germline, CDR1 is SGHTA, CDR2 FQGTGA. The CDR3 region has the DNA TGTGCCAGCAGCCCCGCTTCGGGACAGGGGAGCAATGAGCAGTTCTTC. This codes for CASSPASGQGSNEQFF.

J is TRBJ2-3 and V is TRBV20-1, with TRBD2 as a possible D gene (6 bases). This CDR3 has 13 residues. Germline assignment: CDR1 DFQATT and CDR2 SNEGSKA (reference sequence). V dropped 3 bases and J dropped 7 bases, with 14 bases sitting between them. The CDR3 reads CSASKGGGYTQYF. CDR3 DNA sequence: TGCAGTGCTAGTAAGGGAGGCGGGTATACGCAGTATTTT.

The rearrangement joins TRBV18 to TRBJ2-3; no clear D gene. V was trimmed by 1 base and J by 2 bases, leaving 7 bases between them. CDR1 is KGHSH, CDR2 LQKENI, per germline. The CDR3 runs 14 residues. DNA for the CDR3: TGTGCCAGCTCACCACGGGCAGACACAGATACGCAGTATTTT. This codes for CASSPRADTDTQYF. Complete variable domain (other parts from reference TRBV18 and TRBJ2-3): NAGVMQNPRHLVRRRGQEARLRCSPMKGHSHVYWYRQLPEEGLKFMVYLQKENIIDESGMPKERFSAEFPKEGPSILRIQQVVRGDSAAYFCASSPRADTDTQYFGPGTRLTVL.

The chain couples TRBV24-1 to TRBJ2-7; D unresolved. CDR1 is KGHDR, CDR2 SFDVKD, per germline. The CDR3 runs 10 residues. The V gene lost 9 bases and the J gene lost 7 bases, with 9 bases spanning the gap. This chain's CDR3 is CATGYREQYF. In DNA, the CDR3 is TGTGCCACCGGGTATAGGGAGCAGTACTTC.

In nucleotides, the CDR3 is TGTGCCAGCAGTTACTCGTGGCTAGCGAGTTACGAGCAGTACTTC. Amino acid sequence: CASSYSWLASYEQYF. This chain links TRBV6-5 with TRBJ2-7; D may be TRBD2 (6 bases). The CDR3 loop spans 15 amino acids. V shed 0 bases and J shed 4 bases, with 13 bases lying between them. Germline V gene lookup returns CDR1 MNHEY and CDR2 SVGAGI.

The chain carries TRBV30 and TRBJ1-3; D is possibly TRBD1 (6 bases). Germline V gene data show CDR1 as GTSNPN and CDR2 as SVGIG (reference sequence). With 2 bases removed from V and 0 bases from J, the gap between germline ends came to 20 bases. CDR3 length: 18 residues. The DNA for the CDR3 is TGTGCCTGGAGTTGGGGGGCCCGCACCCGATACTCTGGAAACACCATATATTTT. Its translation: CAWSWGARTRYSGNTIYF.

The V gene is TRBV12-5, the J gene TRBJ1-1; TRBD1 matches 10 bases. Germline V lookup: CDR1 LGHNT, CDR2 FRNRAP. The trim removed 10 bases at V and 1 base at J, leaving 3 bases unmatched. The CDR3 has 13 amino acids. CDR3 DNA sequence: TGTGCTACACGACAGGGGGCGAACACTGAAGCTTTCTTT. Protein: CATRQGANTEAFF.

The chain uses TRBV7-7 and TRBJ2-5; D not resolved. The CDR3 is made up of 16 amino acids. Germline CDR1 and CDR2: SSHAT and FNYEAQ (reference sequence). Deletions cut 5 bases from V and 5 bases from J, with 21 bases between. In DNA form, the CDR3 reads TGTGCCAGCAGCCCTTTTTCGCCAGTGAGTGGGGAGACCCAGTACTTC. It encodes CASSPFSPVSGETQYF. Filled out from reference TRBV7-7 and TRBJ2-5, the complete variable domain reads GAGVSQSPRYKVTKRGQDVTLRCDPISSHATLYWYQQALGQGPEFLTYFNYEAQPDKSGLPSDRFSAERPEGSISTLTIQRTEQRDSAMYRCASSPFSPVSGETQYFGPGTRLLVL.

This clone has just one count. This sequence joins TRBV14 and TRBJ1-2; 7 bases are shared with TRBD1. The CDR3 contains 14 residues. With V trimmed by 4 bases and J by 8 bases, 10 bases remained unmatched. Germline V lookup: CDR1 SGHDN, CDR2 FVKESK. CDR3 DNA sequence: TGTGCCAGCAGCCCGCAGGGGGTTCTAACGGGCTACACCTTC. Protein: CASSPQGVLTGYTF. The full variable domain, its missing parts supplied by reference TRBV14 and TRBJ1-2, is EAGVTQFPSHSVIEKGQTVTLRCDPISGHDNLYWYRRVMGKEIKFLLHFVKESKQDESGMPNNRFLAERTGGTYSTLKVQPAELEDSGVYFCASSPQGVLTGYTFGSGTRLTVV.

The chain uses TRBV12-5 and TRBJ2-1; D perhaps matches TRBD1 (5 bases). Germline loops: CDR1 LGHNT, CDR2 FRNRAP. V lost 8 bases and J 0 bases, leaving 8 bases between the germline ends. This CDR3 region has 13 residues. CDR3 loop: CASSGNSYNEQFF. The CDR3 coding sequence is TGTGCTAGTTCAGGGAACTCCTACAATGAGCAGTTCTTC.

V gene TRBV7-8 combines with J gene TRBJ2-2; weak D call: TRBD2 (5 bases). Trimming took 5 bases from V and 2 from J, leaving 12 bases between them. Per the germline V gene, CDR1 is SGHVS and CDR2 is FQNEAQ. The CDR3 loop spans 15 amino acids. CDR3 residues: CASSPRTGNTGELFF. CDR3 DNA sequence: TGTGCCAGCAGCCCGCGGACTGGAAACACCGGGGAGCTGTTTTTT. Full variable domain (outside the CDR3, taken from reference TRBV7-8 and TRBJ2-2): GAGVSQSPRYKVAKRGQDVALRCDPISGHVSLFWYQQALGQGPEFLTYFQNEAQLDKSGLPSDRFFAERPEGSVSTLKIQRTQQEDSAVYLCASSPRTGNTGELFFGEGSRLTVL.

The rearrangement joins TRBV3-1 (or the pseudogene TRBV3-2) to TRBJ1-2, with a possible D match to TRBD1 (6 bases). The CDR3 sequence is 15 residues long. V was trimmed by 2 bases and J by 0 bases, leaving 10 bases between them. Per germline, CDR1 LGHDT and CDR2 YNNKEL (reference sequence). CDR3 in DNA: TGTGCCAGCAGCCAAATTGGACAGACTAACTATGGCTACACCTTC. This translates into CASSQIGQTNYGYTF.

This CDR3 is CAWSTGGGPGHEQYF. The CDR3 region has the DNA TGTGCCTGGAGTACTGGCGGGGGGCCGGGGCACGAGCAGTACTTC. The gene calls are TRBV30 and TRBJ2-7; 8 positions agree with TRBD2. Germline V lookup: CDR1 GTSNPN, CDR2 SVGIG (reference sequence). Trimming at V came to 2 bases and at J to 5 bases, leaving 11 bases not matched to a gene. The CDR3 has 15 residues.

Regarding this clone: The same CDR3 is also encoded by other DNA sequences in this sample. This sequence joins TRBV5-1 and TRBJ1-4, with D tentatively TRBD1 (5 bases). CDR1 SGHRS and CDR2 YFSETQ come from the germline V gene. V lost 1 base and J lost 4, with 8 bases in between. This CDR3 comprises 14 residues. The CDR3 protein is CASSLTGVNEKLFF. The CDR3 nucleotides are TGCGCCAGCAGCTTGACAGGAGTTAATGAAAAACTGTTTTTT. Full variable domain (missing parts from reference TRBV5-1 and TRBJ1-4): KAGVTQTPRYLIKTRGQQVTLSCSPISGHRSVSWYQQTPGQGLQFLFEYFSETQRNKGNFPGRFSGRQFSNSRSEMNVSTLELGDSALYLCASSLTGVNEKLFFGSGTQLSVL.

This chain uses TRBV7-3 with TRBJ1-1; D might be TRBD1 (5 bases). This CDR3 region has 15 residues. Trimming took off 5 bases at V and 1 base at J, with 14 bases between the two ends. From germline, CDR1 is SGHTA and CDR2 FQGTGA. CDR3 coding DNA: TGTGCCAGCAGCCCGCAAGGGACGGGGAACACTGAAGCTTTCTTT. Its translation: CASSPQGTGNTEAFF.

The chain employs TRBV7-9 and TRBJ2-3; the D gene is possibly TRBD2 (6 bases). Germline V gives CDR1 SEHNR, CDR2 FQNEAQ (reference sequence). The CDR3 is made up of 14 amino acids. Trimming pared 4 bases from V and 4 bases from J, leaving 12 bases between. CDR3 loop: CASSYGGAADTQYF. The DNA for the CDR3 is TGTGCCAGCAGCTATGGAGGGGCGGCAGATACGCAGTATTTT.

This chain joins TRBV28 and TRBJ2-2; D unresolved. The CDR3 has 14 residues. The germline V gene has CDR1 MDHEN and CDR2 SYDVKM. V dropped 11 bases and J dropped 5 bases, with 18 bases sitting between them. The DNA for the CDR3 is TGTGCCGTGCAGGCCGGCTCCCGGACCGGGGAGCTGTTTTTT. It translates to CAVQAGSRTGELFF.

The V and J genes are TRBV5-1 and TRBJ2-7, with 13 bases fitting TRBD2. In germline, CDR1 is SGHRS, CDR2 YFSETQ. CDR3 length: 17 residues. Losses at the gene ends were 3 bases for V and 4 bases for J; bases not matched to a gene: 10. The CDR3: CASSWGAGTSGNYEQYF. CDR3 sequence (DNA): TGCGCCAGCAGCTGGGGTGCCGGGACTAGCGGGAATTACGAGCAGTACTTC.

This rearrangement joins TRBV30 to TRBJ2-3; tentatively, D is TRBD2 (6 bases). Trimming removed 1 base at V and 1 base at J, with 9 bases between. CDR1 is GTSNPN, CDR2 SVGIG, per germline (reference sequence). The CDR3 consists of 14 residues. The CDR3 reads CAWSGDLGTDTQYF. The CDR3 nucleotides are TGTGCCTGGAGTGGGGACTTGGGCACAGATACGCAGTATTTT.

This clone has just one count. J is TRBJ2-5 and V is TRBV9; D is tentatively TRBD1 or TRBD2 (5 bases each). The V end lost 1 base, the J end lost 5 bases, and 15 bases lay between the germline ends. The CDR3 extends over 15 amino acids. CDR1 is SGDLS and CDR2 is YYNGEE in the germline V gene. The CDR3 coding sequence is TGTGCCAGCAGCGTAATGGGGACCCCCTTGGAGACCCAGTACTTC. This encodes CASSVMGTPLETQYF.

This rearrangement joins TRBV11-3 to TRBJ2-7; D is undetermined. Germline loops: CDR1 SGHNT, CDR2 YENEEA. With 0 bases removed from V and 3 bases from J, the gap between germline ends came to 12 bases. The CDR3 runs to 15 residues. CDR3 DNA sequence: TGTGCCAGCAGCTTAGATCAGGCGGACCTCTACGAGCAGTACTTC. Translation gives CASSLDQADLYEQYF.

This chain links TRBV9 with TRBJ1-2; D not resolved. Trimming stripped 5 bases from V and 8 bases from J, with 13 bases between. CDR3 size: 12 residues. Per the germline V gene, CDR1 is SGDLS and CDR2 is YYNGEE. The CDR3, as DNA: TGTGCCAGCAGGCCCCCAGGAGTCGGCTACACCTTC. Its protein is CASRPPGVGYTF.